These 26 T cell receptor beta chains share one sample of origin, sequenced in a study of cytomegalovirus exposure and HLA in healthy donors. Produced via immunoSEQ multiplex PCR; TCRdb's table is partial and in-frame only. The table shows approximately 170,000 clones, with about four fifths occurring only once. Specimen: PBMCs. The receptors come from a man aged 25 to 40 in good health and CMV-seropositive.

The chain is built from TRBV9 and TRBJ2-2, with 8 bases fitting TRBD2. CDR3 length equals 17 residues. J lost 0 bases, V lost 4 bases, and 8 bases had no gene match. Germline CDR1 is SGDLS and CDR2 is YYNGEE. Written as DNA, the CDR3 is TGTGCCAGCAGCTATCGGGCGGGAGGCGCGAACACCGGGGAGCTGTTTTTT. Translation gives CASSYRAGGANTGELFF.

J is TRBJ2-3 and V is TRBV5-6, with a possible D match to TRBD2 (5 bases). The CDR3 sequence is 12 residues long. The V and J ends lost 7 bases and 3 bases respectively, with 9 bases between them. Germline-derived CDR1 and CDR2 are SGHDT and YYEEEE. The CDR3 spells CASGRGTDTQYF. CDR3 DNA: TGTGCCAGCGGACGAGGGACAGATACGCAGTATTTT. Looking up the rest from reference TRBV5-6 and TRBJ2-3 gives the full variable domain: DAGVTQSPTHLIKTRGQQVTLRCSPKSGHDTVSWYQQALGQGPQFIFQYYEEEERQRGNFPDRFSGHQFPNYSSELNVNALLLGDSALYLCASGRGTDTQYFGPGTRLTVL.

The rearrangement joins TRBV6-4 to TRBJ2-3; D is perhaps TRBD1 (5 bases). Trimming pared 5 bases from V and 4 bases from J, leaving 13 bases between. Germline CDR1 and CDR2: MRHNA and SNTAGT. This CDR3 contains 14 residues. The CDR3 DNA follows: TGTGCCAGCAGTCTTGACAGATGGGCAGATACGCAGTATTTT. Translation gives CASSLDRWADTQYF.

The genes are TRBV11-3 and TRBJ2-1; D may be TRBD2 (5 bases). This CDR3 contains 15 residues. Trimming pared 1 base from V and 7 bases from J, leaving 14 bases between. Germline CDR1 reads SGHNT; CDR2 reads YENEEA. DNA for the CDR3: TGTGCCAGCAGCTTAGGGACGTTACCGGGGAATGAGCAGTTCTTC. Translated, it gives CASSLGTLPGNEQFF. Complete variable domain (other parts from reference TRBV11-3 and TRBJ2-1): EAGVVQSPRYKIIEKKQPVAFWCNPISGHNTLYWYLQNLGQGPELLIRYENEEAVDDSQLPKDRFSAERLKGVDSTLKIQPAELGDSAVYLCASSLGTLPGNEQFFGPGTRLTVL.

The V gene is TRBV5-6, the J gene TRBJ2-2; no clear D. Germline V gives CDR1 SGHDT, CDR2 YYEEEE. V was pared by 1 base and J by 1 base, with 2 bases between. The CDR3 covers 13 residues. CDR3 nucleotides: TGTGCCAGCAGCTTGCAGAACACCGGGGAGCTGTTTTTT. Translating gives CASSLQNTGELFF.

This clone has only one observation. V usage is TRBV11-2 and J usage is TRBJ2-3; D gene unclear. The germline V and J ends were trimmed by 0 bases and 4 bases, with 14 bases remaining between them. Germline-derived CDR1 and CDR2 are SGHAT and FQNNGV. This CDR3 spans 16 amino acids. The CDR3 nucleotides are TGTGCCAGCAGCTTAGAATTCCTAGGCGGTGCAGATACGCAGTATTTT. Its protein product is CASSLEFLGGADTQYF.

V usage is TRBV19 and J usage is TRBJ2-3, with 11 nucleotides matching TRBD2. Germline CDR1 reads LNHDA; CDR2 reads SQIVND (reference sequence). The CDR3 sequence is 17 residues long. With V trimmed by 3 bases and J by 4 bases, 9 bases remained unmatched. The CDR3 DNA follows: TGTGCCAGTAGTATGGGGTCTAGCGGGGGGTTTTCAGATACGCAGTATTTT. Translating it yields CASSMGSSGGFSDTQYF.

V gene TRBV27 combines with J gene TRBJ2-1, with TRBD2 matching over 8 bases. This CDR3 is built from 14 residues. The J segment lost 8 bases and the V segment lost 5 bases, leaving 8 bases of the junction unmatched. Germline-derived CDR1 and CDR2 are MNHEY and SMNVEV (reference sequence). CDR3 loop: CASSTKRGSDEQFF. In DNA form, the CDR3 reads TGTGCCAGCAGTACCAAGCGGGGGTCGGATGAGCAGTTCTTC.

The genes are TRBV9 and TRBJ2-2; D remains unclear. The germline V gene encodes CDR1 SGDLS and CDR2 YYNGEE. This CDR3 has 13 amino acids. The V end lost 7 bases, the J end lost 3 bases, and 10 bases lay between the germline ends. The CDR3 sequence: CASGPAHTGELFF. CDR3 nucleotides: TGTGCCAGCGGGCCAGCCCACACCGGGGAGCTGTTTTTT.

This clone was seen more than once but under ten times. This chain links TRBV28 with TRBJ2-2, with 7 bases that match TRBD2. The V and J ends lost 7 bases and 7 bases, in that order; junction bases with no gene match: 12. This CDR3 comprises 15 residues. CDR1 and CDR2 from the germline V gene are MDHEN and SYDVKM. The CDR3 DNA sequence: TGTGCCAGCAAGCCAAGGTGGGAGGGGAACGGGGAGCTGTTTTTT. Translation gives CASKPRWEGNGELFF.

This clone has only a few counts. This rearrangement joins TRBV30 to TRBJ1-2; 12 positions agree with TRBD1. Germline V gene sequence: CDR1 GTSNPN, CDR2 SVGIG (reference sequence). This CDR3 is 16 amino acids long. Trimming took 1 base from V and 7 from J; bases not matched to a gene: 10. As DNA, the CDR3 is TGTGCCTGGAGTGCTTCCCCGGGACAGGGGGCGTCTGGCTACACCTTC. It translates to CAWSASPGQGASGYTF.

The V gene is TRBV21-1, the J gene TRBJ2-7; whether TRBD2, the table's D call, matches the DNA was not checked. TRBV21-1 is flagged as a pseudogene. The CDR3 has 15 amino acids. The CDR3 bases are TGTGCCAGCAGCAACGGTTCTATTGGAGGGCTCGAGCAGTACTTC. This codes for CASSNGSIGGLEQYF.

The chain combines TRBV28 with TRBJ2-3, with 9 bases fitting TRBD2. The CDR3 is made up of 16 amino acids. After removal of 6 bases from V and 3 bases from J, the junction contained 10 bases not matched to a gene. CDR1 is MDHEN, CDR2 SYDVKM, per germline. The CDR3: CASRPRDSGRTDTQYF. The CDR3 region has the DNA TGTGCCAGCAGACCCCGGGATAGCGGGAGAACAGATACGCAGTATTTT.

This clone occurred a few times. The rearrangement uses TRBV30 and TRBJ1-1, with TRBD1 as a possible D gene (5 bases). The CDR3 has 12 residues. V was clipped by 8 bases and J by 7 bases, with 17 bases between them. In germline, CDR1 is GTSNPN, CDR2 SVGIG (reference sequence). The CDR3 nucleotides read TGTGCCGCGGGACGGGGGATATTTGAAGCTTTCTTT. It specifies CAAGRGIFEAFF.

The DNA of the CDR3 is TGTGCCAGCAGCTCCGGACTAGCTGAAGCGAATGAGCAGTTCTTC. Protein sequence: CASSSGLAEANEQFF. This chain connects TRBV13 to TRBJ2-1; 8 bases match TRBD2. Losses at the gene ends were 4 bases for V and 7 bases for J; bases not matched to a gene: 9. This CDR3 contains 15 residues. Germline lookup yields CDR1 PRHDT and CDR2 FYEKMQ (reference sequence).

The J gene is TRBJ2-1, the V gene TRBV5-4; 9 bases are shared with TRBD2. Trimming removed 4 bases from V and 8 bases from J; junction bases left unmatched: 13. CDR1 is SGHNT, CDR2 YYREEE, per germline (reference sequence). CDR3 length equals 16 residues. The CDR3 bases are TGTGCCAGCAGCCCCGCGGGGGGGCGGGGGTTCGATGAGCAGTTCTTC. This gives the protein CASSPAGGRGFDEQFF.

J is TRBJ2-1 and V is TRBV5-4, with D possibly TRBD2 on 6 matching bases. The CDR3 extends over 15 amino acids. The V end lost 0 bases, the J end lost 5 bases, and 12 bases lay between the germline ends. CDR1 is SGHNT and CDR2 is YYREEE in the germline V gene (reference sequence). The CDR3, as DNA: TGTGCCAGCAGCTTGGAGCTAGCGCAGAACAATGAGCAGTTCTTC. This sequence encodes CASSLELAQNNEQFF.

This rearrangement joins TRBV18 to TRBJ1-2; 7 nucleotides line up with TRBD1. This CDR3 has 15 amino acids. The trim removed 6 bases at V and 6 bases at J, leaving 13 bases unmatched. Germline CDR1 and CDR2: KGHSH and LQKENI. The CDR3 here is CASSHDEGAEDGYTF. The CDR3 DNA reads TGTGCCAGCTCCCACGACGAGGGGGCTGAAGATGGCTACACCTTC.

The chain combines TRBV7-6 with TRBJ2-7, with a tentative D call TRBD1 (6 bases). CDR1 and CDR2 from the germline V gene are SGHVS and FNYEAQ. This CDR3 spans 14 amino acids. The V gene lost 1 base and the J gene lost 4 bases, with 11 bases spanning the gap. CDR3 sequence: CASSLGGTPYEQYF. The CDR3 DNA sequence: TGTGCCAGCAGCTTAGGAGGGACACCGTACGAGCAGTACTTC.

The V call is TRBV11-2, the J call TRBJ1-1; D might be TRBD1 (5 bases). CDR1 SGHAT and CDR2 FQNNGV come from the germline V gene. The CDR3 covers 13 residues. Trimming removed 5 bases at V and 5 bases at J, with 12 bases between. CDR3 in DNA: TGTGCCAGCAGCCAGACGGGGGGAACTGAAGCTTTCTTT. This sequence encodes CASSQTGGTEAFF.

The chain recombines TRBV19 with TRBJ1-5; maybe TRBD1 (5 bases). This CDR3 spans 18 amino acids. V lost 3 bases, J lost 0 bases, and 18 bases lay in between. In germline, CDR1 is LNHDA, CDR2 SQIVND (reference sequence). This CDR3 reads CASSMRQGRSYSNQPQHF. CDR3 DNA: TGTGCCAGTAGTATGCGGCAGGGAAGGTCGTATAGCAATCAGCCCCAGCATTTT.

V and J are TRBV4-3 and TRBJ2-7, with TRBD1 matching 8 bases. V lost 0 bases to trimming and J lost 7 bases; unmatched junction nucleotides: 5. Looked up from germline, CDR1 is LGHNA and CDR2 is YSLEER. There are 14 residues in the CDR3. The CDR3 region is CASSQDRGRREQYF. The CDR3, as DNA: TGCGCCAGCAGCCAAGACAGGGGGCGAAGGGAGCAGTACTTC.

The chain couples TRBV15 to TRBJ2-7; 9 bases are shared with TRBD1. Germline CDR1 and CDR2: LNHNV and YYDKDF (reference sequence). Germline trimming cut 0 bases from V and 3 bases from J; bases unmatched to any gene: 6. This CDR3 comprises 16 residues. CDR3 DNA: TGTGCCACCAGCAGAGATCCCAGGACAGGGGTCTACGAGCAGTACTTC. It is translated as CATSRDPRTGVYEQYF. Together with reference TRBV15 and TRBJ2-7, the CDR3 gives the full variable domain: DAMVIQNPRYQVTQFGKPVTLSCSQTLNHNVMYWYQQKSSQAPKLLFHYYDKDFNNEADTPDNFQSRRPNTSFCFLDIRSPGLGDTAMYLCATSRDPRTGVYEQYFGPGTRLTVT.

This sequence joins TRBV28 and TRBJ1-6, with TRBD1 matching 9 bases. The V segment lost 5 bases and the J segment 2 bases; nucleotides outside the gene matches: 4. Germline V CDR1 and CDR2: MDHEN, SYDVKM. This CDR3 comprises 16 residues. CDR3 nucleotides: TGTGCCAGCAGTCTGGACAGGGGCCCCTATAATTCACCCCTCCACTTT. This sequence encodes CASSLDRGPYNSPLHF.

This chain links TRBV5-1 with TRBJ1-2; D not certain. Germline CDR1 reads SGHRS; CDR2 reads YFSETQ. This CDR3 region has 16 residues. Trimming left V 6 bases short and J 4 bases short, with 22 bases between. CDR3 coding DNA: TGCGCCAGCACTCCTTTTGACTCGGCAGGAGGCTATGGCTACACCTTC. It encodes CASTPFDSAGGYGYTF.

With respect to this clone: This CDR3 is also generated by other DNA sequences in the sample. The CDR3 bases are TGTGCCAGCAGCTTGGGGCGGGAGACCCAGTACTTC. The encoded protein is CASSLGRETQYF. The J gene is TRBJ2-5, the V gene TRBV7-2; D possibly corresponds to TRBD1 (5 bases). Trimming removed 3 bases from V and 5 bases from J, with 7 bases in between. Germline V gives CDR1 SGHTA, CDR2 FQGNSA. The CDR3 spans 12 residues.